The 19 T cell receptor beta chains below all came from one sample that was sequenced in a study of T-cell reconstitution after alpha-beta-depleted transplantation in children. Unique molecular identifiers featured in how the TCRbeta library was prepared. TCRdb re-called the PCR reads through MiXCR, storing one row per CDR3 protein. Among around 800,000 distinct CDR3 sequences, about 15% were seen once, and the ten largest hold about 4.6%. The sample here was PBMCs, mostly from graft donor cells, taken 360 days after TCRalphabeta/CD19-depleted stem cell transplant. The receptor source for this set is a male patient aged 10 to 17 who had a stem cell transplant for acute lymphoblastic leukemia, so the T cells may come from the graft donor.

This CDR3 is CASSLTARGYEQYF. CDR3 DNA: TGTGCCAGCAGTTTAACCGCCAGGGGCTACGAGCAGTACTTC. V and J are TRBV27 and TRBJ2-7, with D possibly TRBD1 on 6 matching bases. The CDR3 extends over 14 amino acids. CDR1 is MNHEY and CDR2 is SMNVEV in the germline V gene (reference sequence). Trimming left V 2 bases short and J 3 bases short, with 11 bases between.

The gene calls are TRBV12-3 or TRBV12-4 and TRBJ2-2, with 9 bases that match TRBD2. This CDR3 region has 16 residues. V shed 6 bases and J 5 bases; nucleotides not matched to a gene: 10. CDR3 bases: TGTGCCAGCAGAACCGGTAGCGGGAGAATTACCGGGGAGCTGTTTTTT. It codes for CASRTGSGRITGELFF.

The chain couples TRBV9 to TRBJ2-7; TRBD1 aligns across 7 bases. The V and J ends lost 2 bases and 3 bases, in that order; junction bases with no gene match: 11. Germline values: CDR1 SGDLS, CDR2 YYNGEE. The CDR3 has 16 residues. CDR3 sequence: CASSVGSTGLSYEQYF. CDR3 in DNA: TGTGCCAGCAGCGTGGGGTCGACAGGGTTAAGCTACGAGCAGTACTTC.

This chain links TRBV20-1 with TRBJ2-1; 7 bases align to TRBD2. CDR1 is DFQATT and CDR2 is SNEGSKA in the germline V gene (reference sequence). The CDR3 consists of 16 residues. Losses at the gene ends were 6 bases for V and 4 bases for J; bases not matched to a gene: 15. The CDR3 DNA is TGCAGTGCCCTCGAGACAGCGGGGTCCCCTTACAATGAGCAGTTCTTC. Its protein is CSALETAGSPYNEQFF.

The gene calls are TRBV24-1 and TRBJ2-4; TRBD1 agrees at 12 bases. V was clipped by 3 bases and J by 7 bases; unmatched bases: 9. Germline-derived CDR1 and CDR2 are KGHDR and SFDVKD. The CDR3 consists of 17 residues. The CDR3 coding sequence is TGTGCCACCAGTGATACGGGGACAGGGGGCTTGGAGAACATTCAGTACTTC. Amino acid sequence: CATSDTGTGGLENIQYF.

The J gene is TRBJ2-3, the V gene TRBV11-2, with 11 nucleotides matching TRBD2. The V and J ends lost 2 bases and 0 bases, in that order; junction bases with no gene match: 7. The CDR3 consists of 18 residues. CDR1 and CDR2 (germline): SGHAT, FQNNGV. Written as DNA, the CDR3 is TGTGCCAGCAGCTTAATGGGACTAGCGGCCTTGAGCACAGATACGCAGTATTTT. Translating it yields CASSLMGLAALSTDTQYF.

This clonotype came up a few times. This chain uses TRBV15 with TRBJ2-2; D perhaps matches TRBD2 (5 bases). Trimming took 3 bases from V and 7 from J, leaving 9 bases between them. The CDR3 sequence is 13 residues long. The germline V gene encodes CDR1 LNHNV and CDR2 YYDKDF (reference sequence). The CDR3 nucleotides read TGTGCCACCAGCAGTCGAGGGTTCGGGGAGCTGTTTTTT. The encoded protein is CATSSRGFGELFF.

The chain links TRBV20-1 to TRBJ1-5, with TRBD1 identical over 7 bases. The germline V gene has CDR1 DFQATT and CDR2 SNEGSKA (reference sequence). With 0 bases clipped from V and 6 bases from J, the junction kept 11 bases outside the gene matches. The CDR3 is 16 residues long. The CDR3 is CSARDLRQGGIQPQHF. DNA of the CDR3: TGCAGTGCTAGAGATCTCCGGCAGGGGGGAATTCAGCCCCAGCATTTT.

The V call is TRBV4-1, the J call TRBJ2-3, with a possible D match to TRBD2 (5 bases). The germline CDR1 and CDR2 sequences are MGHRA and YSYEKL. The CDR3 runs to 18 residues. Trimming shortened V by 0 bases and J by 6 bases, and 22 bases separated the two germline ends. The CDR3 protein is CASSQDPQLIALTDTQYF. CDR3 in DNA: TGCGCCAGCAGCCAAGACCCCCAGTTGATAGCGCTCACGGATACGCAGTATTTT.

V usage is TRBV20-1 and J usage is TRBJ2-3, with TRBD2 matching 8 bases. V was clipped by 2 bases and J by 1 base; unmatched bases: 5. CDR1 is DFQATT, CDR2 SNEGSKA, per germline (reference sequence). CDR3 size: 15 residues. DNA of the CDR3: TGCAGTGCTAGAATTGCGACTAGCGGCACAGATACGCAGTATTTT. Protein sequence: CSARIATSGTDTQYF.

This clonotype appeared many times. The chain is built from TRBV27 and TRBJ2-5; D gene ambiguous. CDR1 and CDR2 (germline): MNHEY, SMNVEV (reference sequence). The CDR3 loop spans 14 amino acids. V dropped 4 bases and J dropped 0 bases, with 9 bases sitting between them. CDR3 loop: CASSSRLYQETQYF. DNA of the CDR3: TGTGCCAGCAGTTCCCGACTCTACCAAGAGACCCAGTACTTC.

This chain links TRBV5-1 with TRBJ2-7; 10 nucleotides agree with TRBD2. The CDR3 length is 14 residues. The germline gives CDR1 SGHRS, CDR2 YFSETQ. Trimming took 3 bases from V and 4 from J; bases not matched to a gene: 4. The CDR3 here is CASSWKTSGYEQYF. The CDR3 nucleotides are TGCGCCAGCAGCTGGAAGACTAGCGGGTACGAGCAGTACTTC.

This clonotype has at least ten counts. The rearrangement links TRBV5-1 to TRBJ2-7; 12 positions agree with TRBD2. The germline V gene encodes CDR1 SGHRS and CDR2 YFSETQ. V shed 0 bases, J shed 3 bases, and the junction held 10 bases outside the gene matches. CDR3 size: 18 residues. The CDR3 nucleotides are TGCGCCAGCAGCTTGGGTCTCGGACTAGCGGGAAGGCACTACGAGCAGTACTTC. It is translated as CASSLGLGLAGRHYEQYF. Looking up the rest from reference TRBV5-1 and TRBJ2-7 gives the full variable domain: KAGVTQTPRYLIKTRGQQVTLSCSPISGHRSVSWYQQTPGQGLQFLFEYFSETQRNKGNFPGRFSGRQFSNSRSEMNVSTLELGDSALYLCASSLGLGLAGRHYEQYFGPGTRLTVT.

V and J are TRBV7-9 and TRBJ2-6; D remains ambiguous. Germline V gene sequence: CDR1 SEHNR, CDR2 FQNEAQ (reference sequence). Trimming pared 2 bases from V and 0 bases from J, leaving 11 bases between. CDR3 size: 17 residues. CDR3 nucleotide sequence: TGTGCCAGCAGCTTAAGAGTGATGGCCTCTGGGGCCAACGTCCTGACTTTC. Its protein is CASSLRVMASGANVLTF.

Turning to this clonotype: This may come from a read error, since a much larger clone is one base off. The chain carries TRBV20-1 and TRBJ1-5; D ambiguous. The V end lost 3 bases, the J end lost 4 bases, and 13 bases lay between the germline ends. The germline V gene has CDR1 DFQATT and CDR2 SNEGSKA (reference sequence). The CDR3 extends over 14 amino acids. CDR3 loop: CSARGDGDNQPQHF. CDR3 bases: TGCAGTGCTAGGGGCGACGGGGATAATCAGCCCCAGCATTTT.

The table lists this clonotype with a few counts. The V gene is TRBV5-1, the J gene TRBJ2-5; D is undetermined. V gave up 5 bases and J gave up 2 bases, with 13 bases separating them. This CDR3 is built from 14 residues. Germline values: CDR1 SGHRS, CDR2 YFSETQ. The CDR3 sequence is CASRISHVQETQYF. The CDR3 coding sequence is TGCGCCAGCAGGATCTCACACGTACAAGAGACCCAGTACTTC.

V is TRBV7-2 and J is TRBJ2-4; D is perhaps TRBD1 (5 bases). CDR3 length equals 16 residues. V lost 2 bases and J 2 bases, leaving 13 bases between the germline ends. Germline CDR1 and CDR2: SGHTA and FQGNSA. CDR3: CASSLLPGYSKNIQYF. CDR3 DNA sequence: TGTGCCAGCAGCTTACTTCCAGGGTACTCCAAAAACATTCAGTACTTC.

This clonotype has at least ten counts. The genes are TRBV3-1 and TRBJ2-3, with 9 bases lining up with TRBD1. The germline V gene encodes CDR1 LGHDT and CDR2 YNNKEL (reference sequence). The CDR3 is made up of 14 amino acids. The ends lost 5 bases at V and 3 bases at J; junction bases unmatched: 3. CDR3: CASSAGTGTDTQYF. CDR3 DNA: TGTGCCAGCAGCGCCGGGACAGGGACAGATACGCAGTATTTT.

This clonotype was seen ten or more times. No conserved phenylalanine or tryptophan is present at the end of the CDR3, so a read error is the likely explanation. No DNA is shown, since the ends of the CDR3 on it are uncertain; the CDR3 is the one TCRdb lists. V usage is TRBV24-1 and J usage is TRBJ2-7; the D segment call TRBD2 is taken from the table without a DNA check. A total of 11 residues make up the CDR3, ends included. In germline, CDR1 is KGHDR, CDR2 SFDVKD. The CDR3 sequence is CATSDFRVLEH.